This T cell receptor (beta chain) emerged from a study of T cells in Graves' hyperthyroidism and ophthalmopathy. General study points: From stable hyperthyroidism, ophthalmopathy was set apart by a 13 V-J model.

Worth noting for this clonotype: Its antigen is currently unknown.

TCR beta CDR3 regions were amplified from RNA transcripts. HTBI primers were employed in a first-round RT-PCR of the TCR CDR3. TCRdb passed the multiplex PCR reads through MiXCR, listing each CDR3 protein once. The table has hundreds of thousands of distinct CDR3 sequences, approximately 40% seen once; the top ten hold more than 25%. Diagnoses were made from clinical symptoms, serum measures (thyroxine and TRAb), thyroid ultrasound and orbital computed tomography. Sequences were obtained from blood. The TCR sequence derives from a woman aged 40 to 50 with Graves' hyperthyroidism.

In DNA form, the CDR3 reads TGTGCCAGCAGCTCCCCTACCGGGACAGGGTTTTCCCCGACTAACACTGAAGCTTTCTTT. This encodes CASSSPTGTGFSPTNTEAFF. J is TRBJ1-1 and V is TRBV7-9, with 9 bases identical to TRBD1. The CDR3 consists of 20 residues. Looked up from germline, CDR1 is SEHNR and CDR2 is FQNEAQ (reference sequence). V dropped 4 bases and J dropped 2; count of bases not matched to a gene: 20.